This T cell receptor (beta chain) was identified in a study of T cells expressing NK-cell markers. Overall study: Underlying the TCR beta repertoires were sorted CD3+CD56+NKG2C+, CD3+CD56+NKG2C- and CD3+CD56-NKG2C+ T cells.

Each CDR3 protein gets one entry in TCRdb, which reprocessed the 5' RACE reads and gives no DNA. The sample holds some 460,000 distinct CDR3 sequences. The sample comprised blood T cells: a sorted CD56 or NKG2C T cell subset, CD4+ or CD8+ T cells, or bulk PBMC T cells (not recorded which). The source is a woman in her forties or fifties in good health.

The CDR3 here is CASSRNGQRGYTF. V gene TRBV4-2 combines with J gene TRBJ1-2; TCRdb calls TRBD1, which cannot be checked without DNA. Germline CDR1 and CDR2: LGHNA and YNFKEQ. The CDR3 contains 13 residues.